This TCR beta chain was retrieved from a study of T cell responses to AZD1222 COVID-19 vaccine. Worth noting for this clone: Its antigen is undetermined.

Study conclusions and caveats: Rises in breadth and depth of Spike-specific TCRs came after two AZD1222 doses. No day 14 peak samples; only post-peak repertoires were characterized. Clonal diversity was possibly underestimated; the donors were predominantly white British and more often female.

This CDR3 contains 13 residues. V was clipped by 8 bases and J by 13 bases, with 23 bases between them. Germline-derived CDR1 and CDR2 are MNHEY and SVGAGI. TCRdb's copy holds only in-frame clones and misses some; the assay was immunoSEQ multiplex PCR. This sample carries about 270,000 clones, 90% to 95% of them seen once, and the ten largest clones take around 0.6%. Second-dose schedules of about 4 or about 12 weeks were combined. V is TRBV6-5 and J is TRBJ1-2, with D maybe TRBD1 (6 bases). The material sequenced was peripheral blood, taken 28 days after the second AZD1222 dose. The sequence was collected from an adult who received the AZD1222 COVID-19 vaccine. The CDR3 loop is CASGIGEWGPFTF. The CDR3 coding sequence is TGTGCCAGCGGAATCGGGGAGTGGGGGCCGTTCACCTTC.